These T cell receptor beta chains were read from a single sample in a study of PD-1 blockade in classical Hodgkin lymphoma. Repertoires were generated with immunoSEQ multiplex PCR, while TCRdb's copy carries only in-frame clones and drops some. The table has around 60,000 clones, 91% seen once; the top ten hold 10%. Source: peripheral blood mononuclear cells (PBMCs), taken before the fourth cycle of nivolumab. Source of these receptors: a human donor with classical Hodgkin lymphoma. Each CDR3 is given with its conserved first and last residue. D genes are given only for firm matches. Rows may omit the clone size; those that give it use once, few, many or a size class.

>-|TRBJ1-5|TRBV18|-
CASSPAESREPQHF
TGTGCCAGCTCACCAGCGGAAAGCAGGGAGCCCCAGCATTTT
>-|TRBJ2-5|TRBV6-1|TRBD2
CASMVLAGGGETQYF
TGTGCCAGCATGGTGTTAGCGGGGGGGGGAGAGACCCAGTACTTC
>-|TRBJ1-2|TRBV7-9|TRBD1
CASSTQQGFYGYTF
TGTGCCAGCAGCACCCAACAGGGGTTCTATGGCTACACCTTC
>-|TRBJ2-7|TRBV6-6|-
CASSPNPRVEQYF
TGTGCCAGCAGCCCAAATCCCAGGGTCGAGCAGTACTTC
>-|TRBJ2-5|TRBV2|TRBD1
CASTDRAGTQYF
TGTGCCAGCACGGACAGGGCGGGGACCCAGTACTTC
>-|TRBJ1-1|TRBV6-5|-
CASSYGRVTEAFF
TGTGCCAGCAGTTACGGCAGGGTGACTGAAGCTTTCTTT
>-|TRBJ1-5|TRBV19|-
CASSIDGGRFNQPQHF
TGTGCCAGTAGTATTGACGGGGGACGATTCAATCAGCCCCAGCATTTT
>-|TRBJ2-5|TRBV13|TRBD2
CASSLNGRGGTVQETQYF
TGTGCCAGCAGCTTAAATGGGCGCGGGGGTACCGTCCAAGAGACCCAGTACTTC
>-|TRBJ1-6|TRBV19|-
CASSIEAGVSSPLHF
TGTGCCAGTAGTATCGAGGCGGGTGTCTCTTCACCCCTCCACTTT
>-|TRBJ1-1|TRBV19|-
CASRTDRWGTEAFF
TGTGCCAGTAGGACCGACAGATGGGGGACTGAAGCTTTCTTT
>-|TRBJ2-3|TRBV7-9|TRBD1
CASSLNRGYTQYF
TGTGCCAGCAGCCTCAACAGGGGATATACGCAGTATTTT
>-|TRBJ2-7|TRBV2|-
CASRISGTYEQYF
TGTGCCAGCAGGATTTCAGGGACCTACGAGCAGTACTTC
>few|TRBJ1-3|TRBV7-9|-
CAVPRSGDSGNTIYF
TGTGCCGTCCCGAGGTCAGGGGACTCTGGAAACACCATATATTTT
>-|TRBJ2-2|TRBV6-6|-
CASSYGVAGELFF
TGTGCCAGCAGTTACGGGGTAGCCGGGGAGCTGTTTTTT
>-|TRBJ2-7|TRBV29-1|-
CSVVSLNYEQYF
TGCAGCGTTGTCTCGTTGAACTACGAGCAGTACTTC
>-|TRBJ2-3|TRBV7-9|-
CASSLGGPASTDTQYF
TGTGCCAGCAGCTTAGGGGGACCAGCTAGCACAGATACGCAGTATTTT
>-|TRBJ1-4|TRBV27|-
CASSRTISGVNEKLFF
TGTGCCAGCAGTCGAACGATTTCAGGGGTTAATGAAAAACTGTTTTTT
>once|TRBJ2-2|TRBV19|-
CASSRGIHTGELFF
TGTGCCAGTAGTCGGGGGATTCACACCGGGGAGCTGTTTTTT
>-|TRBJ1-6|TRBV7-3|-
CASSLTAGTNSPLHF
TGTGCCAGCAGCTTAACTGCGGGGACTAATTCACCCCTCCACTTT
>-|TRBJ1-2|TRBV5-1|TRBD1
CASSRQGDYGYTF
TGCGCCAGCAGCCGACAGGGGGACTATGGCTACACCTTC
>-|TRBJ1-2|TRBV29-1|TRBD1
CSVTGTGGPNYGYTF
TGCAGCGTAACCGGGACAGGGGGTCCTAACTATGGCTACACCTTC
>once|TRBJ2-3|TRBV19|-
CASSPVYSDTQYF
TGTGCCAGTAGTCCGGTTTACTCAGATACGCAGTATTTT
>-|TRBJ1-1|TRBV28|-
CASSFPGTEAFF
TGTGCCAGCAGTTTTCCGGGCACTGAAGCTTTCTTT
>-|TRBJ1-2|TRBV2|-
CASSEWVDSNYGYTF
TGTGCCAGCAGTGAATGGGTGGATTCTAACTATGGCTACACCTTC
>once|TRBJ1-3|TRBV6-1|-
CASSEGEGNTIYF
TGTGCCAGCAGTGAAGGTGAAGGAAACACCATATATTTT
>-|TRBJ1-5|TRBV6-1|-
CASSEAPNRAGNQPQHF
TGTGCCAGCAGTGAAGCCCCAAACAGGGCTGGCAATCAGCCCCAGCATTTT